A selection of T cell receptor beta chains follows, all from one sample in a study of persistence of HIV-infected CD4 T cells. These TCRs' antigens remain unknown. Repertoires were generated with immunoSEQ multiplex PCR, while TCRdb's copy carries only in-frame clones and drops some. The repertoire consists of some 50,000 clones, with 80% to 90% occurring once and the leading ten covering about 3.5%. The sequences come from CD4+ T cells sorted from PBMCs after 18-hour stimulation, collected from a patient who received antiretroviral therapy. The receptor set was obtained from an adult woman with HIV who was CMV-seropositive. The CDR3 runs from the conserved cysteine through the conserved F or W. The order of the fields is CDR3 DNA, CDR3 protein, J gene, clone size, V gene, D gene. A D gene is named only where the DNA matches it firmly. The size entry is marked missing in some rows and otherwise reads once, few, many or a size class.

CDR3 DNA: TGTGCCAGCAGCTTAAGGGGCGGGAGAACAGATACGCAGTATTTT
CDR3 protein: CASSLRGGRTDTQYF
J gene: TRBJ2-3
clone size: NA
V gene: TRBV7-3
D gene: TRBD2

CDR3 DNA: TGTGCCAGCAGTTCCCTCGGAGGGGACGAGCAGTACTTC
CDR3 protein: CASSSLGGDEQYF
J gene: TRBJ2-7
clone size: once
V gene: TRBV25-1
D gene: NA

CDR3 DNA: TGTGCCAGCAGTTGGGGGGGGACTGAAGCTTTCTTT
CDR3 protein: CASSWGGTEAFF
J gene: TRBJ1-1
clone size: NA
V gene: TRBV25-1
D gene: NA

CDR3 DNA: TGTGCCAGCAGTTTCCTCTACGAGCAGTACTTC
CDR3 protein: CASSFLYEQYF
J gene: TRBJ2-7
clone size: NA
V gene: TRBV12-3/TRBV12-4
D gene: NA

CDR3 DNA: TGTGCCAGCAGCTTGGGGGACGGGGCCGACTCCTATGGCTACACCTTC
CDR3 protein: CASSLGDGADSYGYTF
J gene: TRBJ1-2
clone size: NA
V gene: TRBV5-5
D gene: NA

CDR3 DNA: TGCGCCAGCAGCTTGGGCGGGATTAGCATAAGAGAGACCCAGTACTTC
CDR3 protein: CASSLGGISIRETQYF
J gene: TRBJ2-5
clone size: NA
V gene: TRBV5-1
D gene: NA

CDR3 DNA: TGTGCCTGGAGTGTAGGGGGGGACACTGAAGCTTTCTTT
CDR3 protein: CAWSVGGDTEAFF
J gene: TRBJ1-1
clone size: NA
V gene: TRBV30
D gene: NA

CDR3 DNA: TGTGCCAGCAGTTTATTGGCGGCGGAGGGGTGGAATTCACCCCTCCACTTT
CDR3 protein: CASSLLAAEGWNSPLHF
J gene: TRBJ1-6
clone size: NA
V gene: TRBV27
D gene: NA

CDR3 DNA: TGTGCCAGCAGTGACCCCAGGGGGGCTGGGGCCAACGTCCTGACTTTC
CDR3 protein: CASSDPRGAGANVLTF
J gene: TRBJ2-6
clone size: once
V gene: TRBV6-2/TRBV6-3
D gene: NA

CDR3 DNA: TGTGCCAGCAGCTTGGGACAGGGCCCGAACACTGAAGCTTTCTTT
CDR3 protein: CASSLGQGPNTEAFF
J gene: TRBJ1-1
clone size: once
V gene: TRBV5-5
D gene: TRBD1

CDR3 DNA: TGTGCCAGCAGTTTATGGTTTGGACAGCTTTCTCGGGAGACCCAGTACTTC
CDR3 protein: CASSLWFGQLSRETQYF
J gene: TRBJ2-5
clone size: NA
V gene: TRBV27
D gene: NA

CDR3 DNA: TGTGCCACCTGGCCCGGGACAGGGGGTCCGAAACTGTTTTTT
CDR3 protein: CATWPGTGGPKLFF
J gene: TRBJ1-4
clone size: NA
V gene: TRBV2
D gene: TRBD1

CDR3 DNA: TGTGCCAGCAGTTCCCCGCACGAGCAGTACTTC
CDR3 protein: CASSSPHEQYF
J gene: TRBJ2-7
clone size: NA
V gene: TRBV6-2/TRBV6-3
D gene: NA

CDR3 DNA: TGTGCCAGCAGCTTGTCCGCGGGGGGCGGTTACGAGCAGTACTTC
CDR3 protein: CASSLSAGGGYEQYF
J gene: TRBJ2-7
clone size: NA
V gene: TRBV5-5
D gene: TRBD2

CDR3 DNA: TGTGCCAGCAGCCCGGATCCGAACAAAGCCCAGTTGGAGACCCAGTACTTC
CDR3 protein: CASSPDPNKAQLETQYF
J gene: TRBJ2-5
clone size: NA
V gene: TRBV5-5
D gene: NA

CDR3 DNA: TGTGCCACCAGCGCTACCAACCGGGACTTTAATGAAAAACTGTTTTTT
CDR3 protein: CATSATNRDFNEKLFF
J gene: TRBJ1-4
clone size: NA
V gene: TRBV15
D gene: NA

CDR3 DNA: TGCGCCAGCAGTGAGTCCCGACTAGCGGGCAGGCAGACCCAGTACTTC
CDR3 protein: CASSESRLAGRQTQYF
J gene: TRBJ2-5
clone size: NA
V gene: TRBV10-2
D gene: TRBD2

CDR3 DNA: TGTGCCAGTAGTATGCGGACTACCCCTAGCACAGATACGCAGTATTTT
CDR3 protein: CASSMRTTPSTDTQYF
J gene: TRBJ2-3
clone size: NA
V gene: TRBV19
D gene: NA

CDR3 DNA: TGTGCCAGCTCACCAAGGTTGGCCCAAAATCAGCCCCAGCATTTT
CDR3 protein: CASSPRLAQNQPQHF
J gene: TRBJ1-5
clone size: once
V gene: TRBV18
D gene: NA

CDR3 DNA: TGCGCCAGCAGCCAGTTTCCCAGGGAAAACACCGGGGAGCTGTTTTTT
CDR3 protein: CASSQFPRENTGELFF
J gene: TRBJ2-2
clone size: NA
V gene: TRBV4-1
D gene: NA

CDR3 DNA: TGTGCCAGCAGCTTGGCAGGGGGCTTGACTTTC
CDR3 protein: CASSLAGGLTF
J gene: TRBJ2-6
clone size: NA
V gene: TRBV5-6
D gene: TRBD1

CDR3 DNA: TGCGCCAGCAGTTACAGACAGGGAGGAATTGCAGATACGCAGTATTTT
CDR3 protein: CASSYRQGGIADTQYF
J gene: TRBJ2-3
clone size: NA
V gene: TRBV5-1
D gene: NA